The sequence of this T cell receptor (beta chain) was determined in a study of blood T cell repertoires in COVID-19. About the study: The United States, Italy and Spain supplied acute and convalescent COVID-19 samples.

A single count supports this clone. The CDR3 is made up of 15 amino acids. The germline CDR1 and CDR2 sequences are SGHDN and FVKESK. J lost 7 bases, V lost 4 bases, and 9 bases had no gene match. Produced via immunoSEQ multiplex PCR; TCRdb's table is partial and in-frame only. The sample shows hundreds of thousands of clones, around 90% of them seen only once. The TCR originated in a woman under 30 with acute COVID-19. V gene TRBV14 combines with J gene TRBJ2-1; 8 bases match TRBD2. The sample taken for sequencing was PBMCs or T cells enriched from blood (not recorded which). CDR3 DNA sequence: TGTGCCAGCAGCCGTCGACTAGCGCCGGGTAATGAGCAGTTCTTC. It is translated as CASSRRLAPGNEQFF.